The clone carrying this TCR beta chain was picked up many times. Its antigen remains unidentified. Trimming left V 1 base short and J 5 bases short, with 6 bases between. CDR1 is LGHDT, CDR2 YNNKEL, per germline (reference sequence). CDR3 size: 13 residues. MiXCR was run by TCRdb on the 5' RACE reads, yielding one entry per CDR3 protein. In the table there are 35,000 to 50,000 distinct CDR3 sequences, 13% to 15% of which are singletons. These data are taken from a study of neurological immune-mediated disorders. Study-wide results and limits: The highest TCR clonal expansion occurred in HTLV-1-associated myelopathy; multiple sclerosis fell below healthy controls.

The chain couples TRBV3-1 to TRBJ1-5, with D hard to call. Material: CD4+ T cells from blood. This clonotype was sampled from a woman aged 55-70 years with HTLV-1-associated myelopathy (HAM/TSP). The CDR3 nucleotides read TGTGCCAGCAGCCAAGGAGTTGATCAGCCCCAGCATTTT. Translating it yields CASSQGVDQPQHF. Full variable domain (rest looked up from reference TRBV3-1 and TRBJ1-5): DTAVSQTPKYLVTQMGNDKSIKCEQNLGHDTMYWYKQDSKKFLKIMFSYNNKELIINETVPNRFSPKSPDKAHLNLHINSLELGDSAVYFCASSQGVDQPQHFGDGTRLSIL.